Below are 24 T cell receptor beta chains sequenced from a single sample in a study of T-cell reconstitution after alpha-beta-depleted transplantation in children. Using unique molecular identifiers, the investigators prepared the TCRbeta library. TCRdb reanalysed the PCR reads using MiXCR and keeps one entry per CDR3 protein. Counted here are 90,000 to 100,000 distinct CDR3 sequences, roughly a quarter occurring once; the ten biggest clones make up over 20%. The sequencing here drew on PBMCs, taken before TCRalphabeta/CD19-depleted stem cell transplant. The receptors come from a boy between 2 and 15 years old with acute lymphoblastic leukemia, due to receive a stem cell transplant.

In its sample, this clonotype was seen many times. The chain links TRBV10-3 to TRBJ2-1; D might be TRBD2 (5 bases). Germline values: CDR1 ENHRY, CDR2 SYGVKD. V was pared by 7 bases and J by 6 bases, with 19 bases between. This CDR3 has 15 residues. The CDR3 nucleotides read TGTGCCATCACCGACCCCAGAGGGAGTGGCAATGAGCAGTTCTTC. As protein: CAITDPRGSGNEQFF.

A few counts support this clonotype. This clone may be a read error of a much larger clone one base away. The CDR3 here is CASSLAYSGWGKDTQYF. Written as DNA, the CDR3 is TGTGCCAGCAGCTTAGCGTACAGCGGGTGGGGCAAGGATACGCAGTATTTT. The chain links TRBV7-6 to TRBJ2-3; perhaps TRBD2 as D (6 bases). Trimming left V 0 bases short and J 6 bases short, with 19 bases between. The germline gives CDR1 SGHVS, CDR2 FNYEAQ. The CDR3 runs to 17 residues.

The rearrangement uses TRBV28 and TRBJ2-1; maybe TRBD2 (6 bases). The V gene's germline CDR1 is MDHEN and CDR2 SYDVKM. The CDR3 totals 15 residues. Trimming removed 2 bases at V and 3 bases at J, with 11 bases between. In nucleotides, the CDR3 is TGTGCCAGCAGTTTAGCGGAGGGGAACTACAATGAGCAGTTCTTC. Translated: CASSLAEGNYNEQFF.

The CDR3 DNA reads TGTGCCAGCAGCCCCCGAACGTCCGGCTACACCTTC. Encoded protein: CASSPRTSGYTF. The chain combines TRBV7-2 with TRBJ1-2; D unresolved. Germline CDR1 is SGHTA and CDR2 is FQGNSA. V was pared by 5 bases and J by 8 bases, with 12 bases between. The CDR3 has 12 amino acids.

CDR3 residues: CASSPKTSGTHNEQFF. The CDR3 coding sequence is TGTGCCAGCAGCCCAAAAACTAGCGGGACCCACAATGAGCAGTTCTTC. The V and J genes are TRBV7-9 and TRBJ2-1, with 10 nucleotides matching TRBD2. Trimming took 5 bases from V and 5 from J; bases not matched to a gene: 9. This CDR3 comprises 16 residues. Germline assignment: CDR1 SEHNR and CDR2 FQNEAQ (reference sequence).

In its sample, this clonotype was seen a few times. The CDR3 sequence is CASTFWGQGKQETQYF. For the CDR3, the DNA is TGCGCCAGCACCTTCTGGGGACAGGGGAAGCAAGAGACCCAGTACTTC. The V gene is TRBV5-1, the J gene TRBJ2-5; TRBD1 aligns across 10 bases. The CDR3 length is 16 residues. Unmatched junction bases numbered 10, after V lost 6 bases and J lost 2 bases. Per germline, CDR1 SGHRS and CDR2 YFSETQ.

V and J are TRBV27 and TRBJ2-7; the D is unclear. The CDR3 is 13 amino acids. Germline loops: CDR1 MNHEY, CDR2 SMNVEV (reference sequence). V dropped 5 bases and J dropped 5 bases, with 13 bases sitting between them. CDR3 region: CASSRGVGDEQYF. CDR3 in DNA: TGTGCCAGCAGTCGTGGGGTAGGTGACGAGCAGTACTTC.

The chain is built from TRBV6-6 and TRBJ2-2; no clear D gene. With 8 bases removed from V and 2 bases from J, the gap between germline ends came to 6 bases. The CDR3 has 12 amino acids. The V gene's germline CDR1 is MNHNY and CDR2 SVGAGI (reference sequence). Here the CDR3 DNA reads TGTGCCAGCGTGGACAACACCGGGGAGCTGTTTTTT. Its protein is CASVDNTGELFF.

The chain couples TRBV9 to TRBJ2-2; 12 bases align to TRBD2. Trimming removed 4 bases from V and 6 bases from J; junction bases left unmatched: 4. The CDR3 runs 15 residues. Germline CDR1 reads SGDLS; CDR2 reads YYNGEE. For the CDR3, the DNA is TGTGCCAGCAGCCGTACTAGCGGGAGGTCCGGGGAGCTGTTTTTT. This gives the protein CASSRTSGRSGELFF.

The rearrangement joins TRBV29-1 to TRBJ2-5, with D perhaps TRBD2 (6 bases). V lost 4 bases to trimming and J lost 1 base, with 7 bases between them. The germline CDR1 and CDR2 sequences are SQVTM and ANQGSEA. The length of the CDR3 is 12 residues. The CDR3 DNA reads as TGCAGCGTTGTAGCGGTCCAAGAGACCCAGTACTTC. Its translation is CSVVAVQETQYF.

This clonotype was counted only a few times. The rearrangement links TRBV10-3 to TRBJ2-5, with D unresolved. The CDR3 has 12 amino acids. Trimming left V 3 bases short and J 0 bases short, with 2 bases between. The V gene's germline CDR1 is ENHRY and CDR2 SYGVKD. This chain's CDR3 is CAISDNQETQYF. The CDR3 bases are TGTGCCATCAGTGACAACCAAGAGACCCAGTACTTC.

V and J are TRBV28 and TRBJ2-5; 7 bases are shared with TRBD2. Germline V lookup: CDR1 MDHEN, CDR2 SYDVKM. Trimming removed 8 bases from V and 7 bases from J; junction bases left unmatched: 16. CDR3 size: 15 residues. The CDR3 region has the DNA TGTGCCAGCGGTACGAGCGGGGACCCGTCACGGACCCAGTACTTC. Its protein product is CASGTSGDPSRTQYF.

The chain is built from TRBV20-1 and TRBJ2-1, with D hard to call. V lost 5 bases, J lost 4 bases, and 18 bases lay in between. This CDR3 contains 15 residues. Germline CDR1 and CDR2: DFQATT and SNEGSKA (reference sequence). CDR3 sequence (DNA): TGCAGTGCTCCCCAAGCTGGATACCTTTACAATGAGCAGTTCTTC. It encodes CSAPQAGYLYNEQFF.

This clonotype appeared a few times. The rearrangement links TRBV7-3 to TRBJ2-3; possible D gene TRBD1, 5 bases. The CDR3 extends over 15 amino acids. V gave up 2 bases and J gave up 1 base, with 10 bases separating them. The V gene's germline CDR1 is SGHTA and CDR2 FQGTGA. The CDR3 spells CASSLGTGRTDTQYF. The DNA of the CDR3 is TGTGCCAGCAGCTTAGGTACAGGTCGCACAGATACGCAGTATTTT. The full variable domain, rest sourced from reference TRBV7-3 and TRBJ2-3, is GAGVSQTPSNKVTEKGKYVELRCDPISGHTALYWYRQSLGQGPEFLIYFQGTGAADDSGLPNDRFFAVRPEGSVSTLKIQRTERGDSAVYLCASSLGTGRTDTQYFGPGTRLTVL.

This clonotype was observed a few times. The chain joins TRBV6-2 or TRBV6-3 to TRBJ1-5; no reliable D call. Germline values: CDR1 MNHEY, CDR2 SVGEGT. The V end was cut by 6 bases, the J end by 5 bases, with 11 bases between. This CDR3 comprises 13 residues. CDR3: CASSPQAYQPQHF. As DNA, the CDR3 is TGTGCCAGCAGCCCCCAAGCATATCAGCCCCAGCATTTT.

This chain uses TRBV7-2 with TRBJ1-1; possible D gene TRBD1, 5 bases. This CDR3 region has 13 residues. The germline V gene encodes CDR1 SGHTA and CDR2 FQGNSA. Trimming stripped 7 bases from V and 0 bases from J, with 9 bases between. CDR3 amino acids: CASTVGVNTEAFF. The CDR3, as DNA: TGTGCCAGCACCGTGGGGGTGAACACTGAAGCTTTCTTT.

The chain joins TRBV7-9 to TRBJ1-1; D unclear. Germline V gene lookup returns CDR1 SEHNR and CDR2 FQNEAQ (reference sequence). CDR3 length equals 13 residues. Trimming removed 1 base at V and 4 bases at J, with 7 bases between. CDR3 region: CASSLESGTEAFF. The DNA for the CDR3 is TGTGCCAGCAGCTTAGAGTCTGGCACTGAAGCTTTCTTT.

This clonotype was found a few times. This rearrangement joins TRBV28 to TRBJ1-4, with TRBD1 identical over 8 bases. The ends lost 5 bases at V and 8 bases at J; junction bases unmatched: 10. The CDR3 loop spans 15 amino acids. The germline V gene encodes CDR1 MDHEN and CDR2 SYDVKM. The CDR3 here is CASSPLTGAGEKLFF. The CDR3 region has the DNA TGTGCCAGCAGTCCCTTGACAGGGGCAGGAGAAAAACTGTTTTTT.

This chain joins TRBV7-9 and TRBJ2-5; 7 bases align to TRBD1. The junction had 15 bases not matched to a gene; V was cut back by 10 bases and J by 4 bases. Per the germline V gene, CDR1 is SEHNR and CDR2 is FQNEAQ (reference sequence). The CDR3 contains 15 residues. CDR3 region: CAISRQGQTRETQYF. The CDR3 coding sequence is TGTGCCATCAGTCGACAGGGACAGACCCGAGAGACCCAGTACTTC.

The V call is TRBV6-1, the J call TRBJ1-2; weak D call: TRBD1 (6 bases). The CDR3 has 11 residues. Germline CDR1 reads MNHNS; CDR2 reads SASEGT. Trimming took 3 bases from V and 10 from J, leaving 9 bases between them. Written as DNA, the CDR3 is TGTGCCAGCAGTGACAGGGGTGTCTACACCTTC. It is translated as CASSDRGVYTF.

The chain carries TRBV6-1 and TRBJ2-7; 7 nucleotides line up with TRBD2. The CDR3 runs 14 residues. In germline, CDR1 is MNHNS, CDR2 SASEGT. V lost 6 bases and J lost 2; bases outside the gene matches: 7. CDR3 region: CASRSPGGAYEQYF. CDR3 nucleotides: TGTGCCAGCAGGAGCCCGGGGGGTGCCTACGAGCAGTACTTC.

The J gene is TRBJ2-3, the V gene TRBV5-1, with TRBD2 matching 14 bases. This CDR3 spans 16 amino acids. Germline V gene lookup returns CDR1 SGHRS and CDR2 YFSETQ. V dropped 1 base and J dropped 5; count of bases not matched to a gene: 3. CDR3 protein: CASSLFGLAGGDTQYF. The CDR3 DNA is TGCGCCAGCAGCTTGTTTGGACTAGCGGGAGGAGATACGCAGTATTTT.

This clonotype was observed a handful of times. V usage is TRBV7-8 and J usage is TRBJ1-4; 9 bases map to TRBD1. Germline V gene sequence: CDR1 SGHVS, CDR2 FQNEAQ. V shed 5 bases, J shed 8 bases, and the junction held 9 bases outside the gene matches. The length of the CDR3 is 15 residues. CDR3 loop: CASSARHGTGEKLFF. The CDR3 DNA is TGTGCCAGCAGCGCCCGACACGGGACAGGGGAAAAACTGTTTTTT.

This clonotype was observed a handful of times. The CDR3 protein is CSVETGTAKETQYF. The CDR3 nucleotides are TGCAGCGTTGAAACCGGGACAGCGAAAGAGACCCAGTACTTC. The chain has TRBV29-1 and TRBJ2-5; 7 bases match TRBD1. The V gene end was trimmed by 2 bases and the J gene end by 3 bases; junction bases not matched to a gene: 6. The CDR3 is 14 residues long. Germline CDR1 reads SQVTM; CDR2 reads ANQGSEA.